A selection of T cell receptor beta chains follows, all from one sample in a study of blood T cell repertoires in COVID-19. Data came from immunoSEQ multiplex PCR; TCRdb stores just in-frame clones and leaves some out. The table records 100,000 to 150,000 clones, roughly 84% of them present only once. The source material was peripheral blood. These receptors originate from a woman of 80 years or more with acute or convalescent COVID-19. The CDR3 runs from the conserved cysteine through the conserved F or W. The D gene is left open where the match is weak. The size entry is marked missing in some rows and otherwise reads once, few, many or a size class.

TRBV24-1,NA,TRBJ2-2,TRBD2,CATPGGTSAIENTGELFF,TGTGCCACCCCTGGGGGGACTAGCGCAATAGAGAACACCGGGGAGCTGTTTTTT
TRBV6-2/TRBV6-3,few,TRBJ1-1,NA,CASSSVNTEAFF,TGTGCCAGCAGTTCAGTGAACACTGAAGCTTTCTTT
TRBV19,NA,TRBJ2-5,TRBD2,CASSLTRTGTSGSRETQYF,TGTGCCAGTAGTCTCACAAGGACAGGGACTAGCGGGAGTCGGGAGACCCAGTACTTC
TRBV11-2,NA,TRBJ2-5,TRBD2,CASSLERPKLAGQETQYF,TGTGCCAGCAGCTTAGAGAGGCCCAAGCTAGCGGGACAGGAGACCCAGTACTTC
TRBV10-3,NA,TRBJ1-2,NA,CAISELNVRNYGYTF,TGTGCCATCAGTGAGTTGAACGTGAGGAACTATGGCTACACCTTC
TRBV18,NA,TRBJ1-4,NA,CASSVKQGGINEKLFF,TGTGCCAGCTCGGTCAAGCAGGGAGGCATAAATGAAAAACTGTTTTTT
TRBV4-1,NA,TRBJ1-4,NA,CASSPSLGGGDEKLFF,TGCGCCAGCAGCCCCTCTTTGGGGGGAGGAGATGAAAAACTGTTTTTT
TRBV15,NA,TRBJ2-1,TRBD2,CATSRELAGGLNEQFF,TGTGCCACCAGCAGGGAACTAGCGGGAGGGTTAAATGAGCAGTTCTTC
TRBV5-5,NA,TRBJ1-5,NA,CASSSQVDSNQPQHF,TGTGCCAGCAGCTCCCAGGTGGATAGCAATCAGCCCCAGCATTTT
TRBV7-3,NA,TRBJ2-3,NA,CASSADRTQNPHF,TGTGCCAGCAGCGCCGACAGGACCCAGAACCCCCATTTT
TRBV19,NA,TRBJ2-3,TRBD1,CARNETGFRSDTQYF,TGTGCCAGAAACGAGACAGGGTTTAGATCAGATACGCAGTATTTT
TRBV5-3,NA,TRBJ2-1,TRBD1,CARSSRTGGLNNEQFF,TGTGCCAGAAGCTCGCGGACAGGGGGGTTGAACAATGAGCAGTTCTTC
TRBV11-2,once,TRBJ1-1,TRBD1,CASRWTGEGVKAFF,TGTGCCAGCAGATGGACAGGGGAAGGGGTAAAAGCTTTCTTT
TRBV9,NA,TRBJ2-1,TRBD2,CASSLSGLVDEQFF,TGTGCCAGCAGCTTAAGCGGACTAGTGGATGAGCAGTTCTTC
TRBV5-4,once,TRBJ2-1,TRBD1,CASSVGTGSRYNEQFF,TGTGCCAGCAGCGTCGGGACAGGGTCCCGGTACAATGAGCAGTTCTTC
TRBV27,NA,TRBJ2-7,TRBD1,CASSLWDRVYEQYF,TGTGCCAGCAGTTTATGGGACAGGGTCTACGAGCAGTACTTC
TRBV24-1,NA,TRBJ2-1,NA,CATSIQGVDEQFF,TGTGCCACCAGTATACAGGGTGTTGATGAGCAGTTCTTC
TRBV7-9,few,TRBJ2-7,TRBD1,CASSLTGTSYEQYF,TGTGCCAGCAGCTTGACAGGGACCTCCTACGAGCAGTACTTC
TRBV11-2,NA,TRBJ1-2,NA,CASRSGGKNYGYTF,TGTGCCAGCAGGTCGGGGGGGAAGAACTATGGCTACACCTTC
TRBV18,NA,TRBJ2-7,NA,CASSPSTENEQYF,TGTGCCAGCTCACCATCGACGGAGAACGAGCAGTACTTC
TRBV14,NA,TRBJ1-2,NA,CASSIGVYGYTF,TGTGCCAGCAGTATCGGGGTATATGGCTACACCTTC
TRBV5-4,NA,TRBJ2-7,NA,CASSQRNLGREQYF,TGTGCCAGCAGCCAACGGAATCTCGGGAGAGAGCAGTACTTC
TRBV18,NA,TRBJ2-3,TRBD2,CASSSTSGTTDTQYF,TGTGCCAGCTCGTCGACTAGCGGGACCACAGATACGCAGTATTTT
TRBV10-3,NA,TRBJ1-4,TRBD1,CASQNRGGTNEKLFF,TGTGCCAGCCAGAACAGGGGAGGAACTAATGAAAAACTGTTTTTT
TRBV7-9,NA,TRBJ2-1,TRBD1,CASTSDRGGNEQFF,TGTGCCAGCACCTCGGACAGGGGAGGAAATGAGCAGTTCTTC
TRBV5-1,NA,TRBJ2-7,TRBD1,CASSLWDRDNEQYF,TGCGCCAGCAGCTTGTGGGACAGGGATAACGAGCAGTACTTC
TRBV2,NA,TRBJ2-7,NA,CASTGSAYEQYF,TGTGCCAGCACAGGATCCGCCTACGAGCAGTACTTC
TRBV2,NA,TRBJ2-1,TRBD1,CASRKETGNYNEQFF,TGTGCCAGCAGAAAGGAGACAGGGAACTACAATGAGCAGTTCTTC
TRBV11-3,NA,TRBJ2-2,NA,CASSLDRGVGELFF,TGTGCCAGCAGCTTAGACAGGGGGGTCGGGGAGCTGTTTTTT
TRBV6-6,many,TRBJ2-7,TRBD1,CASSYEGQSFYEQYF,TGTGCCAGCAGTTACGAGGGACAGTCCTTCTACGAGCAGTACTTC
TRBV12-3/TRBV12-4,NA,TRBJ1-2,TRBD1,CASRPGTGHGYTF,TGTGCCAGCAGACCCGGGACAGGACATGGCTACACCTTC
TRBV7-3,NA,TRBJ2-1,TRBD2,CASSPGGNEQFF,TGTGCCAGCAGCCCGGGGGGCAATGAGCAGTTCTTC
TRBV5-1,NA,TRBJ2-5,NA,CASSLALGQGGETQYF,TGCGCCAGCAGCTTGGCCCTAGGACAGGGAGGGGAGACCCAGTACTTC